Reported below is one TCR beta chain. Its specificity is unknown. Profiled with immunoSEQ multiplex PCR; TCRdb holds only in-frame clones, not every one. The table has tens of thousands of clones, less than 95% seen once; the top ten hold around 0.85%. This CDR3 comprises 16 residues. Germline V gene lookup returns CDR1 SGDLS and CDR2 YYNGEE. V shed 5 bases, J shed 4 bases, and the junction held 11 bases outside the gene matches. The sample is drawn from a study of T cell clonotyping in hematopoietic cell transplantation. General study points: Few recipient clonotypes overlapped donors; over 97% were de novo at given depth. Pathologically expanded recipient clonotypes increased progressively from day 30 to day 180 as diversity fell. Without cell sorting, CD4 versus CD8 contributions remain unresolved. Graft donor and pretransplant recipient Inverse Simpson Index values predicted broader posttransplant TCR diversity.

The rearrangement joins TRBV9 to TRBJ2-7, with 11 bases that match TRBD1. The sample comprised peripheral blood mononuclear cells. The receptor comes from a woman aged 45-59 years in good health. Some clones in this sample may be carry-over from other donors' samples. The DNA for the CDR3 is TGTGCCAGCAGTCTCAGCCCGGGACAGGGGGTGTACGAGCAGTACTTC. It yields the protein CASSLSPGQGVYEQYF.